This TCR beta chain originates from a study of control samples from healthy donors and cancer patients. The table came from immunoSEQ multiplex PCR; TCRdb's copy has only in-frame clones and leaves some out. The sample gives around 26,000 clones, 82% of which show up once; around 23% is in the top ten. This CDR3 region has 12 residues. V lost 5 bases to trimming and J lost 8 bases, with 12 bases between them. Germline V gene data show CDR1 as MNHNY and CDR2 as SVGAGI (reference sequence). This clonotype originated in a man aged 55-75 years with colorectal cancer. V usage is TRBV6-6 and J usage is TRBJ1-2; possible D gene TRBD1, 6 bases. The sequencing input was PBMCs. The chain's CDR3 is CASSRNRDGYTF. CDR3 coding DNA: TGTGCCAGCAGTAGAAACAGGGACGGCTACACCTTC.